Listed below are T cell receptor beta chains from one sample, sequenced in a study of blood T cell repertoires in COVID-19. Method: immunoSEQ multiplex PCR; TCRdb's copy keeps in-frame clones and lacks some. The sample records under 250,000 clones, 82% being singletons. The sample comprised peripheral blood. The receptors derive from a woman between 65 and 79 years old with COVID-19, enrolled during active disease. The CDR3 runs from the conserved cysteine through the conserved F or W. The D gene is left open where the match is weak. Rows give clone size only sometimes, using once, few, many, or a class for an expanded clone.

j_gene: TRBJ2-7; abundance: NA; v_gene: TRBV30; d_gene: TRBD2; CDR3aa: CAWSILGLAATYEQYF; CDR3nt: TGTGCCTGGAGCATCCTAGGACTAGCGGCCACCTACGAGCAGTACTTC
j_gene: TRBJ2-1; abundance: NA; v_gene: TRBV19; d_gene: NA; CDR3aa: CASSVNSYNEQFF; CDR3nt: TGTGCCAGTAGCGTTAACAGCTACAATGAGCAGTTCTTC
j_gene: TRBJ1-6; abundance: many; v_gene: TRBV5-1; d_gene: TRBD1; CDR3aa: CASSLAYIDRAGSSYNSPLHF; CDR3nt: TGCGCCAGCAGCTTGGCCTATATTGACAGGGCGGGAAGCTCCTATAATTCACCCCTCCACTTT
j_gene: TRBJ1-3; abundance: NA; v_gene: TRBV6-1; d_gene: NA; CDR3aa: CASSETTEGWNTIYF; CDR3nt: TGTGCCAGCAGTGAAACTACGGAAGGTTGGAACACCATATATTTT
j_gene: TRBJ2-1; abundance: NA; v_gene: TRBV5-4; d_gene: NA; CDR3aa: CASSLAPVSYNEQFF; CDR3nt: TGTGCCAGCAGCTTGGCCCCTGTCTCCTACAATGAGCAGTTCTTC
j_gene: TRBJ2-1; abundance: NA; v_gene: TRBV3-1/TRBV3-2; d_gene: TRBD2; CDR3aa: CASSQDFRLAGGGDNEQFF; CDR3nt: TGTGCCAGCAGCCAAGATTTTCGGCTAGCGGGAGGAGGGGACAATGAGCAGTTCTTC
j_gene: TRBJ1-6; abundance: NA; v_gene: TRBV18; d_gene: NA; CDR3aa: CASSPWGDSPLHF; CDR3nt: TGTGCCAGCTCACCCTGGGGGGATTCACCCCTCCACTTT
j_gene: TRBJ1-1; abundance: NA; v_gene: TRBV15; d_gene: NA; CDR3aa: CATSRDQKKDLAFF; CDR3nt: TGTGCCACCAGCAGAGATCAGAAGAAAGATCTGGCTTTCTTT
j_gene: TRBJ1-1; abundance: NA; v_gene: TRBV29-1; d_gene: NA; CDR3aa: CSVFSSDTEAFF; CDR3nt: TGCAGCGTTTTTTCCTCTGACACTGAAGCTTTCTTT
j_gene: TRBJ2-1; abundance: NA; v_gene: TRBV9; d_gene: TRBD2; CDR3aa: CASSEGLAGGPYNEQFF; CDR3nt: TGTGCCAGCAGCGAGGGACTAGCGGGAGGGCCTTACAATGAGCAGTTCTTC
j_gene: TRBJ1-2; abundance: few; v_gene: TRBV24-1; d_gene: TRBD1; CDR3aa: CATSDSKDRAGDGYTF; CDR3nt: TGTGCCACCAGTGATTCCAAGGACAGGGCCGGTGATGGCTACACCTTC
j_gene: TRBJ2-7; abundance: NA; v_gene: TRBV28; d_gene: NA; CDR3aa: CASSLPQGSYEQYF; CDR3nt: TGTGCCAGCAGTTTACCCCAGGGGTCCTACGAGCAGTACTTC
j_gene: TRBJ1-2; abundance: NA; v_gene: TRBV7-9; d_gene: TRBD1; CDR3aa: CASSFEGQVGGYTF; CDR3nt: TGTGCCAGCAGCTTCGAGGGACAGGTCGGTGGCTACACCTTC
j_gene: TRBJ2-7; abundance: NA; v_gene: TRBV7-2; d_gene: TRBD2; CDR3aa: CASSVGLAGTYEQYF; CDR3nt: TGTGCCAGCAGCGTAGGACTAGCGGGTACCTACGAGCAGTACTTC
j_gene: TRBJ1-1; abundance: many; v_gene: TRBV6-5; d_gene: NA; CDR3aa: CATQGGTRDTEAFF; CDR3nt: TGTGCCACCCAAGGGGGAACTCGTGACACTGAAGCTTTCTTT
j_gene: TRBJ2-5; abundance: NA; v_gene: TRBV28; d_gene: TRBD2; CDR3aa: CASSRREVETQYF; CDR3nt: TGTGCCAGCAGCCGTCGGGAGGTAGAGACCCAGTACTTC
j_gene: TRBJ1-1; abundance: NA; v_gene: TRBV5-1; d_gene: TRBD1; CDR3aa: CASSLAGQGRTTEAFF; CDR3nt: TGCGCCAGCAGCTTGGCAGGACAGGGGAGAACCACTGAAGCTTTCTTT
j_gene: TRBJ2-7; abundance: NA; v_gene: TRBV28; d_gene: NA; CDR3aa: CASSSAAPSSYEQYF; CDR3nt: TGTGCCAGCAGTTCGGCAGCGCCGAGCTCCTACGAGCAGTACTTC
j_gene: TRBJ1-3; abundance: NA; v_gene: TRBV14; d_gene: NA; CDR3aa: CASSELRQSGNTIYF; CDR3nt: TGTGCCAGCAGCGAACTGCGACAGAGCGGAAACACCATATATTTT
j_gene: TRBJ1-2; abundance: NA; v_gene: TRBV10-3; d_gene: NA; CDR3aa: CAISETDNYGYTF; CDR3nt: TGTGCCATCAGTGAGACAGATAACTATGGCTACACCTTC
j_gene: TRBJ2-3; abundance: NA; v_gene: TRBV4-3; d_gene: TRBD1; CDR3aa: CASSQEGPGQGADTQYF; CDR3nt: TGCGCCAGCAGCCAAGAGGGGCCGGGACAGGGAGCAGATACGCAGTATTTT
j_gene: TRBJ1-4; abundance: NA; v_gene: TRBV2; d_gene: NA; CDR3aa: CASSETGANEKLFF; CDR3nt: TGTGCCAGCAGCGAGACAGGCGCAAATGAAAAACTGTTTTTT
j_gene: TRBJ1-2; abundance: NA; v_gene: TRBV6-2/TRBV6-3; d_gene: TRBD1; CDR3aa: CASSYGDSYGYTF; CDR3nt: TGTGCCAGCAGTTACGGGGACAGCTATGGCTACACCTTC
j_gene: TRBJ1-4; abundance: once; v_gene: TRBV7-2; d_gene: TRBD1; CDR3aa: CASSFDRVEKLFF; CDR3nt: TGTGCCAGCAGCTTCGACAGGGTTGAAAAACTGTTTTTT
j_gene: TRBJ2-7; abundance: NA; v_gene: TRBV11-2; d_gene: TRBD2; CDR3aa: CASTISGNYEQYF; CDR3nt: TGTGCCAGCACTATTAGCGGGAACTACGAGCAGTACTTC
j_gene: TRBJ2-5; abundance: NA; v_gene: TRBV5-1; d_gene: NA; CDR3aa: CASSLAGAGSTRGETQYF; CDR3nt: TGCGCCAGCAGCTTGGCCGGTGCGGGATCAACAAGGGGCGAGACCCAGTACTTC
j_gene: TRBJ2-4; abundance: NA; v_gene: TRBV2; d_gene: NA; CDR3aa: CASSTDIAKNIQYF; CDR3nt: TGTGCCAGCAGTACAGACATAGCCAAAAACATTCAGTACTTC
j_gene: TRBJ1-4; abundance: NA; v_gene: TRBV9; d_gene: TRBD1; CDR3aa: CASSFQQGSQEKLFF; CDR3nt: TGTGCCAGCAGCTTCCAACAGGGGTCGCAAGAAAAACTGTTTTTT
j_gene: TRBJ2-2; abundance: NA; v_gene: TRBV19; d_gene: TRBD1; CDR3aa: CASNYRGTGELFF; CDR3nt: TGTGCCAGTAATTACAGGGGTACCGGGGAGCTGTTTTTT
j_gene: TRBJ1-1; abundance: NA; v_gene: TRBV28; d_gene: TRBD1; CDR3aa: CASSLGTGYTEAFF; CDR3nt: TGTGCCAGCAGTCTCGGGACAGGGTACACTGAAGCTTTCTTT